Presented here are 10 T cell receptor beta chains from one specimen sequenced in a study of blood T cell repertoires in COVID-19. Profiled with immunoSEQ multiplex PCR; TCRdb holds only in-frame clones, not every one. The table lists 110,000 or so clones, 80% to 90% of them singletons. Source material: peripheral blood. All receptors come from a man between 65 and 85 years old with active or convalescent COVID-19.

This chain links TRBV28 with TRBJ1-2; 8 bases map to TRBD1. The V gene's germline CDR1 is MDHEN and CDR2 SYDVKM. V lost 2 bases to trimming and J lost 3 bases; unmatched junction nucleotides: 5. This CDR3 is 15 amino acids long. For the CDR3, the DNA is TGTGCCAGCAGTTTAGGGCCAGGGGGCTACTATGGCTACACCTTC. It encodes CASSLGPGGYYGYTF.

The chain is built from TRBV29-1 and TRBJ2-5; 9 bases map to TRBD2. Germline values: CDR1 SQVTM, CDR2 ANQGSEA. V lost 4 bases, J lost 5 bases, and 5 bases stayed unmatched. There are 13 residues in the CDR3. The CDR3 loop reads CSVVLAGLETQYF. CDR3 nucleotide sequence: TGCAGCGTTGTCCTAGCGGGATTGGAGACCCAGTACTTC.

This clone was observed once. This chain uses TRBV10-3 with TRBJ2-1; TRBD2 matches at 9 bases. CDR1 and CDR2 from the germline V gene are ENHRY and SYGVKD. This CDR3 is built from 15 residues. Trimming took 3 bases from V and 8 from J; bases not matched to a gene: 8. The CDR3 is CAISDFAGGLHEQFF. In DNA form, the CDR3 reads TGTGCCATCAGTGACTTTGCGGGAGGGCTACATGAGCAGTTCTTC.

There are a few counts of this clone. The rearrangement links TRBV11-2 to TRBJ2-1, with TRBD1 identical over 7 bases. This CDR3 comprises 14 residues. V lost 3 bases and J lost 5; bases outside the gene matches: 4. Germline V gene sequence: CDR1 SGHAT, CDR2 FQNNGV. As DNA, the CDR3 is TGTGCCAGCAGCTTGTTCCAGGGGGACAATGAGCAGTTCTTC. Encoded protein: CASSLFQGDNEQFF.

The rearrangement uses TRBV2 and TRBJ1-5; TRBD1 matches 8 bases. Germline assignment: CDR1 SNHLY and CDR2 FYNNEI. The CDR3 has 16 residues. Losses at the gene ends were 3 bases for V and 2 bases for J; bases not matched to a gene: 6. For the CDR3, the DNA is TGTGCCAGCAGTGACCAAGCCAGGGGGCGCAATCAGCCCCAGCATTTT. It yields the protein CASSDQARGRNQPQHF.

The chain joins TRBV19 to TRBJ2-7, with 7 positions matching TRBD2. The V segment lost 5 bases and the J segment 4 bases; nucleotides outside the gene matches: 11. The germline V gene encodes CDR1 LNHDA and CDR2 SQIVND (reference sequence). The CDR3 is made up of 15 amino acids. The CDR3, as DNA: TGTGCCAGTAGTCCTGGTGGCGGGAGCGGATACGAGCAGTACTTC. Its translation: CASSPGGGSGYEQYF.

There are a few counts of this clone. V usage is TRBV6-5 and J usage is TRBJ2-1, with 7 bases identical to TRBD1. This CDR3 region has 12 residues. With 6 bases clipped from V and 8 bases from J, the junction kept 4 bases outside the gene matches. Per germline, CDR1 MNHEY and CDR2 SVGAGI. The CDR3 spells CASSQGGDEQFF. For the CDR3, the DNA is TGTGCCAGCAGCCAAGGGGGCGATGAGCAGTTCTTC.

This chain joins TRBV30 and TRBJ2-3; TRBD2 agrees at 9 bases. The germline gives CDR1 GTSNPN, CDR2 SVGIG (reference sequence). This CDR3 comprises 15 residues. V lost 0 bases to trimming and J lost 3 bases; unmatched junction nucleotides: 4. The CDR3 DNA reads TGTGCCTGGAGTGTAGGCGGGGGGGATACAGATACGCAGTATTTT. It encodes CAWSVGGGDTDTQYF.

Only a few counts were recorded for this clone. The genes are TRBV3-1 (or the pseudogene TRBV3-2) and TRBJ2-7; TRBD1 might be the D (7 bases). CDR3 size: 16 residues. CDR1 is LGHDT and CDR2 is YNNKEL in the germline V gene (reference sequence). Trimming took off 0 bases at V and 1 base at J, with 13 bases between the two ends. CDR3 sequence: CASSQDLRGASYEQYF. The CDR3 DNA sequence: TGTGCCAGCAGCCAAGATCTCAGGGGGGCATCCTACGAGCAGTACTTC.

The chain employs TRBV6-5 and TRBJ1-4; TRBD1 agrees at 8 bases. The germline V gene has CDR1 MNHEY and CDR2 SVGAGI. After removal of 6 bases from V and 3 bases from J, the junction contained 0 bases not matched to a gene. This CDR3 is 13 amino acids long. The CDR3 loop reads CASRGQANEKLFF. CDR3 bases: TGTGCCAGCAGGGGACAGGCTAATGAAAAACTGTTTTTT.